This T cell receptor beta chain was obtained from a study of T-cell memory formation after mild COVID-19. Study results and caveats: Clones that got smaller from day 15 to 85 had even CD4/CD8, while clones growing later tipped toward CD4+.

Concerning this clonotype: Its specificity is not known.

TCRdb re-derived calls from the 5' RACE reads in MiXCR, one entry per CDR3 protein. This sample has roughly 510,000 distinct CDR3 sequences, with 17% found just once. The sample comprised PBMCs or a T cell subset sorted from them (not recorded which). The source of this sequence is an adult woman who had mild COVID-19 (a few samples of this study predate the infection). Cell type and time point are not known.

This CDR3 reads CSVKDLSGEAFF. The DNA for the CDR3 is TGCAGTGTTAAGGACCTATCCGGAGAAGCTTTCTTT. The chain couples TRBV20-1 to TRBJ1-1; unclear D gene. Germline V gives CDR1 DFQATT, CDR2 SNEGSKA (reference sequence). The CDR3 contains 12 residues. The V gene lost 7 bases and the J gene lost 8 bases, with 17 bases spanning the gap.